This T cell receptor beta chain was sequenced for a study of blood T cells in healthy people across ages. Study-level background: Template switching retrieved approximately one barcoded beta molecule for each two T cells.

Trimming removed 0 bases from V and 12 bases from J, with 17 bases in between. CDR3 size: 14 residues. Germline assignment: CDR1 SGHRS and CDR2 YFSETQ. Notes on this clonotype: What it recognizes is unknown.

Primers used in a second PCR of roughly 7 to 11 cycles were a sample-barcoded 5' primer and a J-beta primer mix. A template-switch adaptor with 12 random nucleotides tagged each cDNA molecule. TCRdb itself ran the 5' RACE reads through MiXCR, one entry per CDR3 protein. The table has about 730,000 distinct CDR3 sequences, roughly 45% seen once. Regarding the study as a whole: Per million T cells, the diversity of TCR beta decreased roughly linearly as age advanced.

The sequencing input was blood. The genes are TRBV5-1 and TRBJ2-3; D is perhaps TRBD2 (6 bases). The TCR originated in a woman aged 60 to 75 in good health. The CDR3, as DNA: TGCGCCAGCAGCTTGGCGGACGCGGGGCCCGTTCAGTATTTT. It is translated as CASSLADAGPVQYF.